This entry lists 3 T cell receptor beta chains sequenced from one sample in a study of T cell responses to AZD1222 COVID-19 vaccine. Repertoires were generated with immunoSEQ multiplex PCR, while TCRdb's copy carries only in-frame clones and drops some. The sample consists of roughly 100,000 clones, about 87% of them appearing once. The sequencing here drew on peripheral blood, taken on day 0 of AZD1222 vaccination. The origin of the receptors is an adult in good health.

Worth noting for this clone: The junction differs from germline at one of its ends, possibly a read error. The CDR3 DNA follows: TGTGCCAGCAGCATCGACAGGAACGCTGAAGCTTTCTTT. Encoded protein: CASSIDRNAEAFF. The rearrangement joins TRBV7-2 to TRBJ1-1; tentative D call: TRBD1 (6 bases). Germline V gives CDR1 SGHTA, CDR2 FQGNSA. The CDR3 is 13 amino acids.

The chain links TRBV28 to TRBJ2-2; 8 bases line up with TRBD1. The CDR3 contains 15 residues. Trimming took 1 base from V and 9 from J; bases not matched to a gene: 7. Germline assignment: CDR1 MDHEN and CDR2 SYDVKM. The CDR3 protein is CASSLSGPGGRELFF. DNA for the CDR3: TGTGCCAGCAGTTTATCAGGGCCAGGGGGCAGGGAGCTGTTTTTT.

The J gene is TRBJ1-4, the V gene TRBV28; D not resolved. V was shortened by 8 bases and J by 3 bases, with 19 bases between the two germline ends. The CDR3 has 16 residues. CDR1 and CDR2 (germline): MDHEN, SYDVKM. CDR3 sequence (DNA): TGTGCCAGCGCCTCCGCGCAGGTGGGCTCTAATGAAAAACTGTTTTTT. Translating it yields CASASAQVGSNEKLFF.